This T cell receptor beta chain comes out of a study of blood T cell repertoires in COVID-19. Method: immunoSEQ multiplex PCR; TCRdb's copy keeps in-frame clones and lacks some. The table lists 110,000 to 150,000 clones, around 82% of them singletons. The germline V gene encodes CDR1 MNHEY and CDR2 SMNVEV (reference sequence). There are 14 residues in the CDR3. The junction had 4 bases not matched to a gene; V was cut back by 5 bases and J by 0 bases. This rearrangement joins TRBV27 to TRBJ2-7; TRBD1 matches 7 bases. The origin of this receptor is a woman aged 45-65 years who had recovered from COVID-19. The specimen sequenced was PBMCs or T cells enriched from blood (not recorded which). The CDR3 loop reads CASSPGTVSYEQYF. CDR3 DNA: TGTGCCAGCAGTCCCGGGACAGTCTCCTACGAGCAGTACTTC.